The 23 T cell receptor beta chains reported below all come from one sample, sequenced in a study of cytomegalovirus exposure and HLA in healthy donors. In the PCR, 60 Vbeta and 13 Jbeta primers were used. Profiling relied on immunoSEQ multiplex PCR, and the TCRdb table lists in-frame clones only, not all of them. The top ten hold over 2% of the sample, which has under 250,000 clones, about 82% seen once. Sequenced input: PBMCs. These receptors came from a woman aged 45-59 years in good health and CMV-seronegative.

V gene TRBV4-3 combines with J gene TRBJ1-2, with a possible D match to TRBD1 (6 bases). Germline V gives CDR1 LGHNA, CDR2 YSLEER. This CDR3 is built from 14 residues. The V end lost 4 bases, the J end lost 4 bases, and 13 bases lay between the germline ends. The chain's CDR3 is CASSRSLDSYGYTF. In DNA, the CDR3 is TGCGCCAGCAGCCGTTCCCTGGACAGCTATGGCTACACCTTC.

This chain uses TRBV2 with TRBJ1-5; no clear D. This CDR3 is 16 amino acids long. Germline lookup yields CDR1 SNHLY and CDR2 FYNNEI. Trimming removed 4 bases at V and 2 bases at J, with 15 bases between. CDR3 DNA sequence: TGTGCCAGCAGTGTGCGGGCCACGGGAGGCAATCAGCCCCAGCATTTT. Protein sequence: CASSVRATGGNQPQHF.

This clone was found once. J is TRBJ2-7 and V is TRBV28; 10 nucleotides align to TRBD2. Germline-derived CDR1 and CDR2 are MDHEN and SYDVKM. CDR3 size: 14 residues. J gave up 7 bases and V 2 bases, and 5 bases lay outside the gene matches. CDR3 region: CASSLEGLAIEQYF. The DNA of the CDR3 is TGTGCCAGCAGTTTAGAGGGACTAGCGATTGAGCAGTACTTC.

The gene calls are TRBV27 and TRBJ1-1, with D unresolved. V dropped 1 base and J dropped 4 bases, with 10 bases sitting between them. From germline, CDR1 is MNHEY and CDR2 SMNVEV (reference sequence). This CDR3 spans 14 amino acids. The DNA of the CDR3 is TGTGCCAGCAGTTTATGGCGGCAGAGCACTGAAGCTTTCTTT. It is translated as CASSLWRQSTEAFF.

The rearrangement joins TRBV7-9 to TRBJ2-3; TRBD1 aligns across 7 bases. With 5 bases clipped from V and 3 bases from J, the junction kept 8 bases outside the gene matches. The CDR3 has 15 residues. CDR1 and CDR2 (germline): SEHNR, FQNEAQ (reference sequence). The CDR3 protein is CASSTDRVYTDTQYF. CDR3 DNA sequence: TGTGCCAGCAGCACAGACAGGGTCTATACAGATACGCAGTATTTT.

The chain combines TRBV7-8 with TRBJ1-5, with D unclear. Germline V gene sequence: CDR1 SGHVS, CDR2 FQNEAQ. The CDR3 has 13 residues. V dropped 5 bases and J dropped 5 bases, with 10 bases sitting between them. This chain's CDR3 is CASSVRADQPQHF. In DNA, the CDR3 is TGTGCCAGCAGCGTGAGAGCTGATCAGCCCCAGCATTTT.

The rearrangement joins TRBV6-5 to TRBJ2-7; 8 bases line up with TRBD2. The CDR3 sequence is 13 residues long. The germline V gene has CDR1 MNHEY and CDR2 SVGAGI. Trimming at V came to 8 bases and at J to 4 bases, leaving 7 bases not matched to a gene. CDR3 in amino acids: CASRLAWVYEQYF. In DNA, the CDR3 is TGTGCCAGCCGACTAGCGTGGGTTTACGAGCAGTACTTC.

The chain couples TRBV7-2 to TRBJ2-5; TRBD2 matches at 13 bases. Germline assignment: CDR1 SGHTA and CDR2 FQGNSA. This CDR3 has 18 amino acids. Losses at the gene ends were 2 bases for V and 3 bases for J; bases not matched to a gene: 9. This CDR3 is CASSLPLAGGLSKETQYF. The CDR3 DNA is TGTGCCAGCAGCTTACCACTAGCGGGAGGGTTGAGCAAAGAGACCCAGTACTTC.

The chain is built from TRBV19 and TRBJ2-7; 8 positions match TRBD2. Looked up from germline, CDR1 is LNHDA and CDR2 is SQIVND (reference sequence). The CDR3 contains 16 residues. Trimming cost V 4 bases and J 3 bases; bases outside gene matches: 11. The CDR3 loop reads CASSTGGARGYYEQYF. CDR3 nucleotides: TGTGCCAGTAGTACGGGGGGGGCGCGGGGGTACTACGAGCAGTACTTC.

The chain uses TRBV29-1 and TRBJ1-1; the D gene is possibly TRBD1 (5 bases). The CDR3 extends over 13 amino acids. The V gene's germline CDR1 is SQVTM and CDR2 ANQGSEA. Deletions cut 8 bases from V and 1 base from J, with 14 bases between. The CDR3 here is CSSGDGPNTEAFF. In DNA form, the CDR3 reads TGCAGCTCGGGGGACGGACCGAACACTGAAGCTTTCTTT. Supplemented by reference TRBV29-1 and TRBJ1-1, the full variable domain reads SAVISQKPSRDICQRGTSLTIQCQVDSQVTMMFWYRQQPGQSLTLIATANQGSEATYESGFVIDKFPISRPNLTFSTLTVSNMSPEDSSIYLCSSGDGPNTEAFFGQGTRLTVV.

The chain joins TRBV5-1 to TRBJ1-1; 8 nucleotides align to TRBD1. CDR1 is SGHRS, CDR2 YFSETQ, per germline. After removal of 6 bases from V and 8 bases from J, the junction contained 3 bases not matched to a gene. There are 11 residues in the CDR3. The CDR3 loop reads CASNGQGEAFF. The CDR3 DNA follows: TGCGCCAGCAACGGACAGGGAGAAGCTTTCTTT.

In its sample, this clone was seen a few times. The V gene is TRBV7-3, the J gene TRBJ2-7, with 7 bases aligning to TRBD2. The CDR3 runs to 14 residues. V gave up 5 bases and J gave up 6 bases; unmatched junction bases: 10. Germline assignment: CDR1 SGHTA and CDR2 FQGTGA. CDR3 DNA sequence: TGTGCCAGCAGCGCCTTTGGAGGCGGGGGCGAGCAGTACTTC. Its translation: CASSAFGGGGEQYF.

This chain uses TRBV10-3 with TRBJ2-3; TRBD2 aligns across 7 bases. The germline V gene encodes CDR1 ENHRY and CDR2 SYGVKD. The CDR3 is 15 amino acids. V was pared by 1 base and J by 3 bases, with 4 bases of the junction left unmatched. The CDR3: CAISELGGRTDTQYF. The DNA of the CDR3 is TGTGCCATCAGTGAGTTAGGCGGGAGAACAGATACGCAGTATTTT.

The V call is TRBV28, the J call TRBJ1-2; TRBD1 matches 7 bases. The trim removed 4 bases at V and 0 bases at J, leaving 11 bases unmatched. Looked up from germline, CDR1 is MDHEN and CDR2 is SYDVKM. The CDR3 has 17 amino acids. This CDR3 reads CASSSRGQAQANYGYTF. The CDR3 nucleotides read TGTGCCAGCAGTTCCCGAGGACAGGCTCAAGCTAACTATGGCTACACCTTC.

The V gene is TRBV11-2, the J gene TRBJ2-6, with a tentative D call TRBD1 (6 bases). V was shortened by 6 bases and J by 3 bases, with 15 bases between the two germline ends. Germline V gene sequence: CDR1 SGHAT, CDR2 FQNNGV. The CDR3 sequence is 16 residues long. The CDR3 DNA reads TGTGCCAGCAGAGGGGGTGGGGGCGATGGGGCCAACGTCCTGACTTTC. Translated, it gives CASRGGGGDGANVLTF.

The chain carries TRBV11-2 and TRBJ2-7; D perhaps matches TRBD1 (6 bases). The CDR3 has 12 amino acids. CDR1 is SGHAT and CDR2 is FQNNGV in the germline V gene. Deletions cut 5 bases from V and 6 bases from J, with 11 bases between. The CDR3 bases are TGTGCCAGCAGCCTAAGAGGGGGCGAGCAGTACTTC. This gives the protein CASSLRGGEQYF.

The chain combines TRBV10-3 with TRBJ1-6; 8 nucleotides agree with TRBD1. Germline-derived CDR1 and CDR2 are ENHRY and SYGVKD. J lost 7 bases, V lost 2 bases, and 1 base had no gene match. The length of the CDR3 is 14 residues. Here the CDR3 DNA reads TGTGCCATCAGTGAGAACAGGGGGAATTCACCCCTCCACTTT. Protein: CAISENRGNSPLHF.

This clone was seen only once. This chain joins TRBV4-1 and TRBJ2-6; possibly TRBD1 for D (5 bases). CDR1 MGHRA and CDR2 YSYEKL come from the germline V gene. This CDR3 comprises 16 residues. With 1 base removed from V and 4 bases from J, the gap between germline ends came to 11 bases. The CDR3 here is CASSQGLGAGANVLTF. CDR3 nucleotide sequence: TGCGCCAGCAGCCAAGGCCTTGGGGCAGGGGCCAACGTCCTGACTTTC.

This clone was seen once. The chain combines TRBV19 with TRBJ2-7; 12 nucleotides match TRBD2. The CDR3 extends over 13 amino acids. The V and J ends lost 9 bases and 7 bases, in that order; junction bases with no gene match: 7. Germline V lookup: CDR1 LNHDA, CDR2 SQIVND (reference sequence). This chain's CDR3 is CASSSGRAWEQYF. The CDR3 nucleotides read TGTGCCAGCTCTAGCGGGAGGGCCTGGGAGCAGTACTTC. Based on the CDR3 plus reference TRBV19 and TRBJ2-7, the full variable domain is DGGITQSPKYLFRKEGQNVTLSCEQNLNHDAMYWYRQDPGQGLRLIYYSQIVNDFQKGDIAEGYSVSREKKESFPLTVTSAQKNPTAFYLCASSSGRAWEQYFGPGTRLTVT.

The V call is TRBV7-3, the J call TRBJ2-7; 11 bases match TRBD2. Germline V gives CDR1 SGHTA, CDR2 FQGTGA. The ends lost 5 bases at V and 1 base at J; junction bases unmatched: 4. This CDR3 is built from 15 residues. The CDR3 reads CASSPGTSGSYEQYF. As DNA, the CDR3 is TGTGCCAGCAGCCCAGGGACTAGCGGATCCTACGAGCAGTACTTC.

The V gene is TRBV7-9, the J gene TRBJ1-2, with a tentative D call TRBD1 (5 bases). Between the trimmed V and J ends, which lost 0 bases and 6 bases, there was a span of 8 bases. This CDR3 spans 13 amino acids. The germline V gene encodes CDR1 SEHNR and CDR2 FQNEAQ (reference sequence). The CDR3 protein is CASSLAGGDGYTF. The CDR3 region has the DNA TGTGCCAGCAGCTTAGCGGGAGGGGATGGCTACACCTTC.

Regarding this clone: Because the CDR3 is missing its conserved closing phenylalanine or tryptophan, this is likely a read error. This rearrangement joins TRBV6-1 to TRBJ2-7; D possibly corresponds to TRBD2 (6 bases). Germline lookup yields CDR1 MNHNS and CDR2 SASEGT. This CDR3 region has 13 residues. V shed 7 bases and J shed 2 bases, with 12 bases lying between them. The CDR3 here is CASKTGSAYEQYL. The CDR3 nucleotides read TGTGCCAGCAAGACCGGGAGCGCCTACGAGCAGTACCTC.

The chain links TRBV28 to TRBJ1-4; D is ambiguous. This CDR3 is 14 amino acids long. Trimming pared 6 bases from V and 0 bases from J, leaving 8 bases between. The germline V gene encodes CDR1 MDHEN and CDR2 SYDVKM. CDR3 nucleotides: TGTGCCAGCAGCGCGCGGGCAACTAATGAAAAACTGTTTTTT. It encodes CASSARATNEKLFF.